A single sample gave rise to the 23 T cell receptor beta chains below, sequenced in a study of T-cell memory formation after mild COVID-19. TCRdb recomputed calls from the 5' RACE reads with MiXCR, one row per CDR3 protein. The sample yields roughly 620,000 distinct CDR3 sequences, more than 15% seen once. Sequences were obtained from PBMCs or a T cell subset sorted from them (not recorded which). The source is an adult woman who had mild COVID-19 (a few samples of this study predate the infection). Cell type and time point are not known.

J is TRBJ2-5 and V is TRBV7-6; D gene uncertain. The germline V gene encodes CDR1 SGHVS and CDR2 FNYEAQ. V was trimmed by 0 bases and J by 0 bases, leaving 14 bases between them. The CDR3 spans 17 residues. The CDR3 coding sequence is TGTGCCAGCAGCTTAGCGCGTAGGACGGAGTACCAAGAGACCCAGTACTTC. This sequence encodes CASSLARRTEYQETQYF. The full variable domain, completed using reference TRBV7-6 and TRBJ2-5, is GAGVSQSPRYKVTKRGQDVALRCDPISGHVSLYWYRQALGQGPEFLTYFNYEAQQDKSGLPNDRFSAERPEGSISTLTIQRTEQRDSAMYRCASSLARRTEYQETQYFGPGTRLLVL.

The CDR3 here is CASSPGTVYSNQPQHF. The DNA for the CDR3 is TGTGCCAGCAGCCCTGGGACGGTATATAGCAATCAGCCCCAGCATTTT. The rearrangement joins TRBV12-3 or TRBV12-4 to TRBJ1-5; a weak D match, TRBD1 (5 bases). The CDR3 covers 16 residues. Trimming pared 6 bases from V and 0 bases from J, leaving 15 bases between.

In this sample, this clonotype turned up a few times. The chain joins TRBV5-1 to TRBJ2-7; 10 bases map to TRBD1. J lost 4 bases, V lost 4 bases, and 8 bases had no gene match. Germline loops: CDR1 SGHRS, CDR2 YFSETQ. CDR3 length: 15 residues. CDR3 loop: CASSLRQGAVYEQYF. The CDR3 bases are TGCGCCAGCAGCCTTAGACAGGGGGCGGTATACGAGCAGTACTTC.

This clonotype has just a few counts. In nucleotides, the CDR3 is TGTGCCAGCAGTTACTCCGGTGGGGTAGAGACCCAGTACTTC. Translating it yields CASSYSGGVETQYF. This chain links TRBV6-6 with TRBJ2-5; D gene ambiguous. This CDR3 comprises 14 residues. V was shortened by 0 bases and J by 4 bases, with 9 bases between the two germline ends. Germline CDR1 reads MNHNY; CDR2 reads SVGAGI (reference sequence).

The chain has TRBV6-5 and TRBJ1-5; D possibly corresponds to TRBD1 (5 bases). The germline gives CDR1 MNHEY, CDR2 SVGAGI. The CDR3 length is 15 residues. V lost 8 bases to trimming and J lost 3 bases, with 17 bases between them. This CDR3 reads CASGYDRYHNQPQHF. CDR3 bases: TGTGCCAGCGGCTATGACAGATACCACAATCAGCCCCAGCATTTT.

The rearrangement uses TRBV7-9 and TRBJ1-2; TRBD1 matches 7 bases. V lost 5 bases and J lost 7; bases outside the gene matches: 4. Germline V gene sequence: CDR1 SEHNR, CDR2 FQNEAQ (reference sequence). CDR3 length: 12 amino acids. The CDR3: CASSKQGFGYTF. Written as DNA, the CDR3 is TGTGCCAGCAGCAAACAGGGGTTTGGCTACACCTTC.

The sample holds many counts of this clonotype. CDR3 in DNA: TGCGCCAGCAGCTTGATGAGCGGGAGGGCTGCCTACAATGAGCAGTTCTTC. Translating gives CASSLMSGRAAYNEQFF. The rearrangement joins TRBV5-1 to TRBJ2-1, with TRBD2 matching over 10 bases. CDR1 is SGHRS, CDR2 YFSETQ, per germline. With V trimmed by 1 base and J by 2 bases, 6 bases remained unmatched. This CDR3 contains 17 residues.

V gene TRBV6-2 or TRBV6-3 combines with J gene TRBJ1-1; possible D gene TRBD1, 5 bases. The CDR3 is 14 residues long. V lost 0 bases, J lost 3 bases, and 8 bases lay in between. Germline V lookup: CDR1 MNHEY, CDR2 SVGEGT. CDR3 DNA sequence: TGTGCCAGCAGTTACTCCTGGGGGTACACTGAAGCTTTCTTT. Translating gives CASSYSWGYTEAFF.

This clonotype was observed at least ten times. DNA for the CDR3: TGTGCCAGCAGTCTTCCCCCCGGGACGGACTCCTACAATGAGCAGTTCTTC. Translation: CASSLPPGTDSYNEQFF. The V and J genes are TRBV6-1 and TRBJ2-1; the D gene could be TRBD1 or TRBD2 (5 bases each). CDR3 length: 17 amino acids. The germline gives CDR1 MNHNS, CDR2 SASEGT. V lost 5 bases to trimming and J lost 0 bases, with 17 bases between them.

This clonotype was seen more than once but under ten times. The chain uses TRBV5-1 and TRBJ1-1; possible D gene TRBD1, 6 bases. The CDR3 is made up of 16 amino acids. V was trimmed by 3 bases and J by 0 bases, leaving 15 bases between them. Germline loops: CDR1 SGHRS, CDR2 YFSETQ. The CDR3 loop is CASSSNRESLNTEAFF. As DNA, the CDR3 is TGCGCCAGCAGCTCCAACAGGGAGTCCCTGAACACTGAAGCTTTCTTT. Variable domain in full (rest from reference TRBV5-1 and TRBJ1-1): KAGVTQTPRYLIKTRGQQVTLSCSPISGHRSVSWYQQTPGQGLQFLFEYFSETQRNKGNFPGRFSGRQFSNSRSEMNVSTLELGDSALYLCASSSNRESLNTEAFFGQGTRLTVV.

There are a few counts of this clonotype. The chain links TRBV6-5 to TRBJ2-2; no clear D gene. V was cut by 2 bases and J by 4 bases, with 8 bases left in between. Germline assignment: CDR1 MNHEY and CDR2 SVGAGI. This CDR3 spans 14 amino acids. The CDR3: CASSYTAFTGELFF. The CDR3 DNA reads as TGTGCCAGCAGTTACACCGCTTTCACCGGGGAGCTGTTTTTT.

This clonotype has a count of ten or more. The chain carries TRBV14 and TRBJ2-1; TRBD1 might be the D (6 bases). From germline, CDR1 is SGHDN and CDR2 FVKESK. The V end was cut by 5 bases, the J end by 13 bases, with 24 bases between. The CDR3 is 15 amino acids. The CDR3 sequence: CASSSPGTPYNSQFF. The CDR3 region has the DNA TGTGCCAGCAGCTCGCCCGGGACACCTTACAATTCTCAGTTCTTC.

The J gene is TRBJ2-2, the V gene TRBV11-3; D call uncertain. Per germline, CDR1 SGHNT and CDR2 YENEEA. The V end was cut by 5 bases, the J end by 8 bases, with 9 bases between. This CDR3 contains 12 residues. The CDR3 loop reads CASSPTRGELFF. The CDR3 DNA is TGTGCCAGCAGCCCGACTCGGGGGGAGCTGTTTTTT.

V gene TRBV4-1 combines with J gene TRBJ2-6; D is undetermined. The germline gives CDR1 MGHRA, CDR2 YSYEKL. V was trimmed by 2 bases and J by 0 bases, leaving 14 bases between them. The length of the CDR3 is 18 residues. CDR3 residues: CASSQSLGEFSGANVLTF. The CDR3 nucleotides read TGCGCCAGCAGCCAATCCCTCGGAGAGTTCTCTGGGGCCAACGTCCTGACTTTC.

J is TRBJ2-7 and V is TRBV5-1, with D hard to call. Germline CDR1 and CDR2: SGHRS and YFSETQ. This CDR3 has 13 residues. V lost 2 bases and J lost 3, with 9 bases in between. DNA for the CDR3: TGCGCCAGCAGCTTCGCAGGAGACTACGAGCAGTACTTC. Translated: CASSFAGDYEQYF.

This clonotype was counted between two and nine times. V usage is TRBV5-6 and J usage is TRBJ1-2, with D tentatively TRBD1 (5 bases). CDR1 is SGHDT and CDR2 is YYEEEE in the germline V gene. Trimming stripped 3 bases from V and 0 bases from J, with 12 bases between. The CDR3 is 15 amino acids. The CDR3: CASSYQTETNYGYTF. In DNA form, the CDR3 reads TGTGCCAGCAGCTACCAGACAGAGACTAACTATGGCTACACCTTC.

This clonotype turned up a few times. J is TRBJ2-1 and V is TRBV7-2; 7 nucleotides align to TRBD2. J was trimmed by 5 bases and V by 4 bases; bases with no gene match: 5. Germline assignment: CDR1 SGHTA and CDR2 FQGNSA. The CDR3 has 14 residues. The CDR3: CASSYLGLHNEQFF. The CDR3 nucleotides read TGTGCCAGCAGCTACCTGGGACTACACAATGAGCAGTTCTTC. Full variable domain (outside the CDR3, taken from reference TRBV7-2 and TRBJ2-1): GAGVSQSPSNKVTEKGKDVELRCDPISGHTALYWYRQSLGQGLEFLIYFQGNSAPDKSGLPSDRFSAERTGGSVSTLTIQRTQQEDSAVYLCASSYLGLHNEQFFGPGTRLTVL.

This clonotype came up a few times. This rearrangement joins TRBV7-2 to TRBJ2-1; weak D call: TRBD2 (5 bases). The V end was cut by 6 bases, the J end by 10 bases, with 19 bases between. Looked up from germline, CDR1 is SGHTA and CDR2 is FQGNSA. The CDR3 runs 14 residues. The CDR3 sequence: CASSSDYPNWEQFF. The CDR3 DNA sequence: TGTGCCAGCAGTTCCGACTACCCGAATTGGGAGCAGTTCTTC.

The chain has TRBV6-2 or TRBV6-3 and TRBJ2-7, with D possibly being TRBD1 (6 bases). Trimming cost V 3 bases and J 0 bases, with 15 bases left between them. Germline lookup yields CDR1 MNHEY and CDR2 SVGEGT. The CDR3 sequence is 16 residues long. The DNA of the CDR3 is TGTGCCAGCAGTTATCCCGCCCGGGACACCTCCTACGAGCAGTACTTC. Translation: CASSYPARDTSYEQYF.

The CDR3 loop reads CASSHGLAGVKSLTQYF. CDR3 nucleotide sequence: TGTGCCAGCAGCCACGGACTAGCGGGAGTAAAATCACTTACGCAGTATTTT. The chain carries TRBV12-3 or TRBV12-4 and TRBJ2-3, with TRBD2 matching over 13 bases. After removal of 6 bases from V and 8 bases from J, the junction contained 14 bases not matched to a gene. The CDR3 is made up of 17 amino acids.

The V and J genes are TRBV7-2 and TRBJ2-3; 7 bases are a match to TRBD2. CDR1 is SGHTA and CDR2 is FQGNSA in the germline V gene. Trimming cost V 11 bases and J 4 bases; bases outside gene matches: 9. This CDR3 is 13 amino acids long. DNA for the CDR3: TGTGCCGGGGGGGACTCGTTCGCAGATACGCAGTATTTT. This sequence encodes CAGGDSFADTQYF.

This rearrangement joins TRBV30 to TRBJ1-5; D is perhaps TRBD1 (5 bases). V was clipped by 5 bases and J by 4 bases, with 9 bases between them. The CDR3 length is 12 residues. Germline V gene lookup returns CDR1 GTSNPN and CDR2 SVGIG (reference sequence). The CDR3 nucleotides read TGTGCCTGGGAGAGGGGAAATCAGCCCCAGCATTTT. It yields the protein CAWERGNQPQHF.

This clonotype has more than one count but fewer than ten. This chain uses TRBV12-3 or TRBV12-4 with TRBJ1-1; weak D call: TRBD1 (5 bases). The CDR3 contains 14 residues. V lost 7 bases and J lost 1, with 13 bases in between. CDR3 sequence reads: CASTWGTENTEAFF. The CDR3, as DNA: TGTGCCAGCACATGGGGGACGGAGAACACTGAAGCTTTCTTT.